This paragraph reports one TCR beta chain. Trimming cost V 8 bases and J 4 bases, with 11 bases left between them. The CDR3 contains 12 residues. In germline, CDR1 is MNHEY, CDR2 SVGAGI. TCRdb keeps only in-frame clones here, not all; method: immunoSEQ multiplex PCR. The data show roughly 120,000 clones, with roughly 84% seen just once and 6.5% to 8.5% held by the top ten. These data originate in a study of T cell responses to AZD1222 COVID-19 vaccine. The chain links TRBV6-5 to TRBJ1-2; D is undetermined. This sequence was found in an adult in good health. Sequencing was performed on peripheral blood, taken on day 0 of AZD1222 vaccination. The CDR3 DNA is TGTGCCAGCCTGGACTTTTCCTATGGCTACACCTTC. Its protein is CASLDFSYGYTF.